This T cell receptor beta chain was identified during a study of T cells in Graves' hyperthyroidism and ophthalmopathy. Turning to the study itself: Staff took peripheral blood when the initial diagnosis was made, before any treatment began.

V was clipped by 3 bases and J by 2 bases; unmatched bases: 5. Germline CDR1 SGHTA, CDR2 FQGTGA. This CDR3 contains 15 residues. Each diagnosis was grounded in clinical symptoms, serum thyroxine and TRAb, thyroid ultrasound, and orbital computed tomography. TCR beta CDR3 regions were amplified from RNA. The HTBI primer set drove a first-round RT-PCR of the TCR CDR3. TCRdb used MiXCR to reprocess the multiplex PCR reads, holding one entry per CDR3 protein. This sample has roughly 500,000 distinct CDR3 sequences, with approximately 16% found just once. This clonotype was found a few times. Sequenced input: blood. This chain links TRBV7-3 with TRBJ2-3, with TRBD2 identical over 7 bases. This receptor was taken from a woman aged 25 to 39 with Graves' ophthalmopathy. CDR3 in DNA: TGTGCCAGCAGCTTTAGGGCGGGAGCCACAGATACGCAGTATTTT. This translates into CASSFRAGATDTQYF.